Many counts were recorded for the clone carrying this TCR beta chain. Its antigen remains unidentified. The entry originates in a study of T-cell reconstitution after alpha-beta-depleted transplantation in children. Overall study findings and caveats: About two months after transplant, alpha-beta T cells reportedly came from several hundred expanded graft clones.

The CDR3 is made up of 14 amino acids. Germline V gives CDR1 SEHNR, CDR2 FQNEAQ (reference sequence). V gave up 2 bases and J gave up 8 bases, with 13 bases separating them. Unique molecular identifiers were incorporated into the prepared TCRbeta library. TCRdb ran MiXCR on the PCR reads and lists one entry per CDR3 protein. Of fewer than 550,000 distinct CDR3 sequences detected, over 9.5% appear once; the ten largest clones hold just over 2%. The source is a child younger than 10 with inherited bone marrow failure, due to receive a stem cell transplant. This rearrangement joins TRBV7-9 to TRBJ2-1; no definite D call. This sample comprised PBMCs, obtained before TCRalphabeta/CD19-depleted stem cell transplant. The CDR3 coding sequence is TGTGCCAGCAGCTTACGGCTCCTCCTGGATGAGCAGTTCTTC. As protein: CASSLRLLLDEQFF.